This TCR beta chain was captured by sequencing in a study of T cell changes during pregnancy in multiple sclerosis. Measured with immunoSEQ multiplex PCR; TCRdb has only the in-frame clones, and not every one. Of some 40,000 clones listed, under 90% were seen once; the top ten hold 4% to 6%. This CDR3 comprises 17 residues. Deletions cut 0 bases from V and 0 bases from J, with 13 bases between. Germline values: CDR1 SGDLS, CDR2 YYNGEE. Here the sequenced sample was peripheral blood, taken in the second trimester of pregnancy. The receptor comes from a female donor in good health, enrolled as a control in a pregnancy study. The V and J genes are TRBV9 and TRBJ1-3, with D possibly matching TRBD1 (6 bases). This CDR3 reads CASSVELDSSSGNTIYF. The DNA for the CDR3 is TGTGCCAGCAGCGTAGAGCTGGACAGTAGCTCTGGAAACACCATATATTTT.